The 28 T cell receptor beta chains in this list originate from one sample, sequenced in a study of cytomegalovirus exposure and HLA in healthy donors. A multiplex PCR was run with 60 Vbeta primers and 13 Jbeta primers. Clones were read by immunoSEQ multiplex PCR, and TCRdb kept only the in-frame ones, dropping some. The top ten hold 0.47% of the sample, which has about 240,000 clones, roughly 78% seen once. The material sequenced was PBMCs. The origin of the receptors is a boy aged 5-17 years in good health and CMV-seronegative.

The chain employs TRBV27 and TRBJ1-2; D might be TRBD1 (5 bases). CDR1 is MNHEY, CDR2 SMNVEV, per germline (reference sequence). The V end lost 7 bases, the J end lost 4 bases, and 13 bases lay between the germline ends. This CDR3 comprises 13 residues. The CDR3 DNA follows: TGTGCCAGCATGGGGCGGGACCGCTATGGCTACACCTTC. Its protein is CASMGRDRYGYTF.

This clone is a singleton in its sample. The chain links TRBV19 to TRBJ1-6; 10 nucleotides match TRBD1. Trimming took 3 bases from V and 4 from J; bases not matched to a gene: 6. The CDR3 spans 17 residues. Germline V gene lookup returns CDR1 LNHDA and CDR2 SQIVND (reference sequence). CDR3 loop: CASSILTGGLYNSPLHF. CDR3 in DNA: TGTGCCAGTAGTATTCTGACAGGGGGCCTTTATAATTCACCCCTCCACTTT.

This chain's CDR3 is CASSKVRRDRGPGQPQHF. CDR3 nucleotides: TGTGCCAGCAGCAAAGTAAGGAGGGACAGGGGACCGGGGCAGCCCCAGCATTTT. The gene calls are TRBV21-1 and TRBJ1-5; TRBD1 is the table's D call, not checked against the DNA. TRBV21-1 is tagged as a pseudogene. The CDR3 has 18 amino acids.

This clone has more than one count but fewer than ten. This chain joins TRBV7-3 and TRBJ2-7, with a weak D call TRBD2 (6 bases). This CDR3 has 15 amino acids. Germline V gene data show CDR1 as SGHTA and CDR2 as FQGTGA. The V end was cut by 4 bases, the J end by 1 base, with 14 bases between. Here the CDR3 DNA reads TGTGCCAGCAGCTCCGGGACTCCAGATTCCTACGAGCAGTACTTC. Protein: CASSSGTPDSYEQYF.

The rearrangement links TRBV6-5 to TRBJ1-2; TRBD1 might be the D (6 bases). The CDR3 is made up of 15 amino acids. Germline V gene data show CDR1 as MNHEY and CDR2 as SVGAGI. The V end was cut by 2 bases, the J end by 7 bases, with 17 bases between. Here the CDR3 DNA reads TGTGCCAGCAGTTACGCCGAGATGGGGGCGGGTGGCTACACCTTC. Its protein product is CASSYAEMGAGGYTF.

V gene TRBV4-2 combines with J gene TRBJ2-1, with a tentative D call TRBD2 (5 bases). CDR1 is LGHNA, CDR2 YNFKEQ, per germline. The V gene lost 4 bases and the J gene lost 8 bases, with 9 bases spanning the gap. This CDR3 is 12 amino acids long. The CDR3 DNA follows: TGTGCCAGCAGCCGATGGGGAGATGAGCAGTTCTTC. Its protein is CASSRWGDEQFF.

The chain employs TRBV5-1 and TRBJ2-5; maybe TRBD1 (6 bases). The germline V and J ends were trimmed by 4 bases and 3 bases, with 13 bases remaining between them. The CDR3 is 14 residues long. Germline CDR1 reads SGHRS; CDR2 reads YFSETQ. The CDR3 is CASSRVYREETQYF. For the CDR3, the DNA is TGCGCCAGCAGCCGGGTATACAGGGAAGAGACCCAGTACTTC.

The rearrangement uses TRBV15 and TRBJ1-4, with 7 bases matching TRBD1. V shed 5 bases and J 5 bases; nucleotides not matched to a gene: 5. Per germline, CDR1 LNHNV and CDR2 YYDKDF (reference sequence). This CDR3 region has 14 residues. For the CDR3, the DNA is TGTGCCACCAGCCGAGGGACAGTCAATGAAAAACTGTTTTTT. Its protein is CATSRGTVNEKLFF.

CDR3 amino acids: CASSSRDSASRAFF. The CDR3 nucleotides are TGTGCCAGCAGCTCCAGGGACAGCGCCTCTCGAGCTTTCTTT. This rearrangement joins TRBV11-2 to TRBJ1-1, with 7 bases that match TRBD1. Germline values: CDR1 SGHAT, CDR2 FQNNGV. The CDR3 sequence is 14 residues long. The J segment lost 10 bases and the V segment lost 4 bases, leaving 12 bases of the junction unmatched. The full variable domain, with the rest looked up from reference TRBV11-2 and TRBJ1-1, is EAGVAQSPRYKIIEKRQSVAFWCNPISGHATLYWYQQILGQGPKLLIQFQNNGVVDDSQLPKDRFSAERLKGVDSTLKIQPAKLEDSAVYLCASSSRDSASRAFFGQGTRLTVV.

The gene calls are TRBV30 and TRBJ1-6; D is uncertain. The V end lost 3 bases, the J end lost 7 bases, and 13 bases lay between the germline ends. The CDR3 sequence is 14 residues long. Germline V CDR1 and CDR2: GTSNPN, SVGIG (reference sequence). The CDR3 reads CAWSKRGTNSPLHF. The CDR3 DNA reads TGTGCCTGGAGCAAACGGGGAACAAATTCACCCCTCCACTTT.

V usage is TRBV2 and J usage is TRBJ2-2, with TRBD1 matching over 10 bases. V gave up 6 bases and J gave up 0 bases; unmatched junction bases: 1. The CDR3 runs to 15 residues. Per the germline V gene, CDR1 is SNHLY and CDR2 is FYNNEI. This CDR3 is CASRGTGANTGELFF. Written as DNA, the CDR3 is TGTGCCAGCAGGGGGACAGGGGCGAACACCGGGGAGCTGTTTTTT.

The chain has TRBV28 and TRBJ1-2, with 9 positions matching TRBD1. The ends lost 5 bases at V and 5 bases at J; junction bases unmatched: 9. Germline-derived CDR1 and CDR2 are MDHEN and SYDVKM. This CDR3 is 15 amino acids long. The CDR3 loop reads CASSTGQGYGYGYTF. The CDR3, as DNA: TGTGCCAGCAGTACGGGACAGGGTTATGGGTATGGCTACACCTTC.

This sequence joins TRBV7-8 and TRBJ2-7; possibly TRBD2 for D (6 bases). There are 14 residues in the CDR3. V was trimmed by 5 bases and J by 9 bases, leaving 20 bases between them. Germline lookup yields CDR1 SGHVS and CDR2 FQNEAQ. In DNA form, the CDR3 reads TGTGCCAGCAGCCCGCCGGTCAGTGGCGGGATGCAGTACTTC. It translates to CASSPPVSGGMQYF.

This clone was seen a single time. This chain joins TRBV7-6 and TRBJ1-2, with D possibly matching TRBD1 (5 bases). Germline CDR1 is SGHVS and CDR2 is FNYEAQ. The CDR3 covers 15 residues. Between the trimmed V and J ends, which lost 1 base and 3 bases, there was a span of 12 bases. This CDR3 reads CASSLGVGPDYGYTF. The CDR3 nucleotides are TGTGCCAGCAGCTTAGGGGTGGGGCCAGACTATGGCTACACCTTC.

This chain uses TRBV7-2 with TRBJ1-5; possibly TRBD1 for D (5 bases). V lost 5 bases and J lost 5, with 19 bases in between. Per germline, CDR1 SGHTA and CDR2 FQGNSA. This CDR3 has 16 residues. The CDR3 region is CASSMDNQGAHQPQHF. CDR3 bases: TGTGCCAGCAGCATGGACAATCAGGGTGCCCATCAGCCCCAGCATTTT.

The chain uses TRBV7-2 and TRBJ2-1, with 10 bases matching TRBD1. CDR1 SGHTA and CDR2 FQGNSA come from the germline V gene. Trimming removed 5 bases from V and 3 bases from J; junction bases left unmatched: 7. This CDR3 spans 16 amino acids. The CDR3 DNA reads as TGTGCCAGCAGCCAACCGACAGGGGGCTACTACAATGAGCAGTTCTTC. It translates to CASSQPTGGYYNEQFF.

This rearrangement joins TRBV25-1 to TRBJ1-1; D ambiguous. The ends were cut back, 1 base at V and 4 bases at J, with 10 bases in the middle. Germline CDR1 reads MGHDK; CDR2 reads SYGVNS. The CDR3 has 14 residues. CDR3 DNA: TGTGCCAGCAGTGAATGGGCAGATAGCACTGAAGCTTTCTTT. As protein: CASSEWADSTEAFF.

The J gene is TRBJ2-3, the V gene TRBV7-9; maybe TRBD2 (5 bases). Germline CDR1 reads SEHNR; CDR2 reads FQNEAQ (reference sequence). V lost 5 bases and J lost 2, with 11 bases in between. The CDR3 is made up of 14 amino acids. DNA of the CDR3: TGTGCCAGCAGCGCTGGGAGAGCCACAGATACGCAGTATTTT. Protein sequence: CASSAGRATDTQYF.

The chain links TRBV7-8 to TRBJ2-5, with 8 nucleotides matching TRBD1. The germline V gene has CDR1 SGHVS and CDR2 FQNEAQ. CDR3 length: 16 residues. V lost 2 bases and J lost 5; bases outside the gene matches: 10. The CDR3 nucleotides are TGTGCCAGCAGCTTATTAGGGACAGGCGGGGCGGAGACCCAGTACTTC. This gives the protein CASSLLGTGGAETQYF.

The CDR3 coding sequence is TGTGCCAGCAGCTTAGGCCGTGGGGGGTACTATGGCTACACCTTC. Translating it yields CASSLGRGGYYGYTF. J is TRBJ1-2 and V is TRBV13; maybe TRBD1 (5 bases). The CDR3 has 15 residues. Germline CDR1 and CDR2: PRHDT and FYEKMQ (reference sequence). V was clipped by 0 bases and J by 3 bases, with 11 bases between them.

The J gene is TRBJ2-5, the V gene TRBV7-7; 10 bases align to TRBD2. The CDR3 runs to 16 residues. V trimming: 5 bases; J trimming: 5 bases; junction bases outside the gene matches: 11. The V gene's germline CDR1 is SSHAT and CDR2 FNYEAQ (reference sequence). The CDR3 region is CASSPDGAGGGETQYF. The CDR3 DNA follows: TGTGCCAGCAGCCCCGACGGAGCGGGAGGGGGGGAGACCCAGTACTTC. Based on the CDR3 plus reference TRBV7-7 and TRBJ2-5, the full variable domain is GAGVSQSPRYKVTKRGQDVTLRCDPISSHATLYWYQQALGQGPEFLTYFNYEAQPDKSGLPSDRFSAERPEGSISTLTIQRTEQRDSAMYRCASSPDGAGGGETQYFGPGTRLLVL.

The chain joins TRBV2 to TRBJ1-5; D is unresolved. The CDR3 is 13 amino acids. Per the germline V gene, CDR1 is SNHLY and CDR2 is FYNNEI. Trimming took 3 bases from V and 7 from J, leaving 10 bases between them. This CDR3 reads CASSDESPQPQHF. The CDR3 nucleotides read TGTGCCAGCAGTGACGAGTCTCCCCAGCCCCAGCATTTT.

A note on this clone: Different DNA sequences within this sample yield the same CDR3. This chain joins TRBV5-1 and TRBJ2-1; 7 bases line up with TRBD1. V lost 0 bases, J lost 3 bases, and 3 bases stayed unmatched. The CDR3 is made up of 15 amino acids. Germline CDR1 is SGHRS and CDR2 is YFSETQ. CDR3 residues: CASSLGGTVYNEQFF. DNA of the CDR3: TGCGCCAGCAGCTTGGGAGGGACAGTCTACAATGAGCAGTTCTTC.

The chain joins TRBV10-3 to TRBJ1-2; no clear D gene. V lost 0 bases to trimming and J lost 10 bases, with 12 bases between them. From germline, CDR1 is ENHRY and CDR2 SYGVKD. There are 13 residues in the CDR3. CDR3 coding DNA: TGTGCCATCAGTGAGTCGGTAGTTACCGTCTACACCTTC. Protein product: CAISESVVTVYTF.

V usage is TRBV4-2 and J usage is TRBJ2-7, with 12 positions matching TRBD2. Germline CDR1 is LGHNA and CDR2 is YNFKEQ. The CDR3 runs 16 residues. V dropped 1 base and J dropped 3; count of bases not matched to a gene: 4. CDR3 sequence: CASSQGGLAGLYEQYF. The CDR3 nucleotides read TGTGCCAGCAGCCAAGGTGGACTAGCGGGGCTCTACGAGCAGTACTTC.

Of note for this clone: Since the CDR3 does not end with the conserved phenylalanine or tryptophan, this likely comes from a read error. V usage is TRBV5-1 and J usage is TRBJ1-1; perhaps TRBD1 as D (6 bases). V was shortened by 1 base and J by 3 bases, with 16 bases between the two germline ends. Germline V lookup: CDR1 SGHRS, CDR2 YFSETQ. This CDR3 comprises 16 residues. The CDR3 DNA follows: TGCGCCAGCAGCTTGAGAACGGGGGGCGGGGACACTGAAGCTTTCCTT. Translation gives CASSLRTGGGDTEAFL.

The rearrangement links TRBV12-5 to TRBJ2-1; TRBD2 is a possible D gene (6 bases). V was shortened by 6 bases and J by 0 bases, with 12 bases between the two germline ends. Germline V gene lookup returns CDR1 LGHNT and CDR2 FRNRAP. The CDR3 runs to 15 residues. CDR3 protein: CASGPDYPSYNEQFF. DNA for the CDR3: TGTGCTAGTGGCCCGGACTATCCCTCCTACAATGAGCAGTTCTTC.

The J gene is TRBJ1-1, the V gene TRBV28, with D tentatively TRBD1 (5 bases). The CDR3 contains 14 residues. Per the germline V gene, CDR1 is MDHEN and CDR2 is SYDVKM. Trimming removed 6 bases from V and 1 base from J, with 12 bases in between. The CDR3 loop reads CASSDSPSNTEAFF. The CDR3 nucleotides read TGTGCCAGCAGCGACAGCCCTTCGAACACTGAAGCTTTCTTT.